These 32 T cell receptor beta chains originate from one sample sequenced in a study of OX40 agonist ivuxolimab in advanced cancers. Measured with immunoSEQ multiplex PCR; TCRdb has only the in-frame clones, and not every one. In the table there are 20,000 to 25,000 clones, about four fifths of which are singletons. The sequencing here drew on CD4+ or CD8+ T cells sorted from blood, taken in a trial of the OX40 agonist ivuxolimab. These receptors all come from an adult with an advanced solid tumor such as melanoma, head and neck, liver or kidney cancer.

The chain couples TRBV6-5 to TRBJ2-2, with 7 positions matching TRBD1. Germline V gives CDR1 MNHEY, CDR2 SVGAGI. This CDR3 has 15 residues. Trimming cost V 0 bases and J 7 bases; bases outside gene matches: 5. The CDR3 spells CASSYSEQGIGELFF. DNA for the CDR3: TGTGCCAGCAGTTACTCGGAACAGGGGATCGGGGAGCTGTTTTTT.

This sequence joins TRBV4-1 and TRBJ2-7; 8 nucleotides agree with TRBD1. The CDR3 contains 15 residues. V gave up 1 base and J gave up 2 bases; unmatched junction bases: 4. Germline V lookup: CDR1 MGHRA, CDR2 YSYEKL. CDR3 in amino acids: CASSQGMTGAYEQYF. In DNA, the CDR3 is TGCGCCAGCAGCCAAGGTATGACAGGGGCCTACGAGCAGTACTTC.

The table lists this clone with a count of one. J is TRBJ1-6 and V is TRBV6-1, with 8 positions matching TRBD1. V lost 4 bases to trimming and J lost 1 base; unmatched junction nucleotides: 6. CDR3 length: 17 amino acids. CDR1 is MNHNS, CDR2 SASEGT, per germline. This chain's CDR3 is CASSGRGQGSYNSPLHF. The CDR3 bases are TGTGCCAGCAGTGGCAGGGGGCAGGGGTCCTATAATTCACCCCTCCACTTT.

With respect to this clone: The sample holds other DNA sequences that translate to the same CDR3. This chain's CDR3 is CASSYSSDGYSYEQYF. The CDR3, as DNA: TGTGCCAGCAGTTACTCTTCCGACGGATACTCCTACGAGCAGTACTTC. The J gene is TRBJ2-7, the V gene TRBV6-6; no reliable D call. Between the trimmed V and J ends, which lost 0 bases and 0 bases, there was a span of 12 bases. This CDR3 spans 16 amino acids. Germline V gene lookup returns CDR1 MNHNY and CDR2 SVGAGI (reference sequence).

This clone came up a few times. The chain is built from TRBV4-1 and TRBJ2-5, with 9 bases lining up with TRBD1. The CDR3 has 15 amino acids. The V and J ends lost 4 bases and 2 bases, in that order; junction bases with no gene match: 5. Germline assignment: CDR1 MGHRA and CDR2 YSYEKL. For the CDR3, the DNA is TGCGCCAGCAGCCCCCAGGACAGGGGACAAGAGACCCAGTACTTC. It codes for CASSPQDRGQETQYF.

The chain's CDR3 is CASSEGLGTNEKLFF. The DNA of the CDR3 is TGTGCCAGCAGTGAAGGTCTGGGTACTAATGAAAAACTGTTTTTT. This chain links TRBV2 with TRBJ1-4; D is ambiguous. Looked up from germline, CDR1 is SNHLY and CDR2 is FYNNEI. Between the trimmed V and J ends, which lost 1 base and 2 bases, there was a span of 8 bases. The CDR3 has 15 residues.

The count of this clone is one. J is TRBJ1-1 and V is TRBV5-5; no firm D call. Trimming left V 2 bases short and J 5 bases short, with 13 bases between. The CDR3 loop spans 14 amino acids. Germline V gene sequence: CDR1 SGHKS, CDR2 YYEKEE (reference sequence). CDR3 in DNA: TGTGCCAGCAGCTTAGACGGGCAGGCGACTGAAGCTTTCTTT. Translating gives CASSLDGQATEAFF.

The chain combines TRBV4-1 with TRBJ1-1; tentatively, D is TRBD1 (5 bases). The CDR3 is made up of 15 amino acids. Germline CDR1 and CDR2: MGHRA and YSYEKL. Between the trimmed V and J ends, which lost 1 base and 5 bases, there was a span of 14 bases. CDR3 region: CASSQVTGGGTEAFF. CDR3 nucleotides: TGCGCCAGCAGCCAAGTCACTGGCGGGGGTACTGAAGCTTTCTTT.

This rearrangement joins TRBV11-2 to TRBJ2-5; 8 bases map to TRBD1. The V and J ends lost 6 bases and 1 base, in that order; junction bases with no gene match: 7. Germline CDR1 is SGHAT and CDR2 is FQNNGV. This CDR3 contains 15 residues. The CDR3 region has the DNA TGTGCCAGCAGGCTATCGACAGGGGTCCAAGAGACCCAGTACTTC. Translating gives CASRLSTGVQETQYF.

The V gene is TRBV2, the J gene TRBJ2-5, with 7 bases fitting TRBD2. V lost 4 bases to trimming and J lost 0 bases; unmatched junction nucleotides: 14. The germline V gene has CDR1 SNHLY and CDR2 FYNNEI. The CDR3 totals 18 residues. The CDR3 coding sequence is TGTGCCAGCAGTGCCCCACGAGGGAGCGGGAAGGACCAAGAGACCCAGTACTTC. Protein product: CASSAPRGSGKDQETQYF. Full variable domain (missing parts from reference TRBV2 and TRBJ2-5): EPEVTQTPSHQVTQMGQEVILRCVPISNHLYFYWYRQILGQKVEFLVSFYNNEISEKSEIFDDQFSVERPDGSNFTLKIRSTKLEDSAMYFCASSAPRGSGKDQETQYFGPGTRLLVL.

The chain carries TRBV19 and TRBJ2-3, with 8 bases lining up with TRBD2. The CDR3 is 16 amino acids. J was trimmed by 2 bases and V by 3 bases; bases with no gene match: 7. Germline CDR1 LNHDA, CDR2 SQIVND (reference sequence). This CDR3 reads CASSMALADITDTQYF. The CDR3 region has the DNA TGTGCCAGTAGTATGGCACTAGCGGATATCACAGATACGCAGTATTTT.

This clone has only one observation. This chain uses TRBV7-8 with TRBJ2-3; 9 bases fit TRBD2. V shed 1 base, J shed 3 bases, and the junction held 5 bases outside the gene matches. Germline V gene lookup returns CDR1 SGHVS and CDR2 FQNEAQ. This CDR3 is built from 16 residues. The CDR3 sequence is CASSLGAGGPTDTQYF. CDR3 bases: TGTGCCAGCAGCTTAGGGGCGGGAGGGCCTACAGATACGCAGTATTTT.

The rearrangement uses TRBV6-5 and TRBJ2-2; D gene ambiguous. Germline V gives CDR1 MNHEY, CDR2 SVGAGI. CDR3 length equals 16 residues. V lost 0 bases, J lost 4 bases, and 12 bases lay in between. In DNA, the CDR3 is TGTGCCAGCAGTTACTCGGGCCAGCTTATCACCGGGGAGCTGTTTTTT. Amino acids: CASSYSGQLITGELFF.

This clone was found a few times. The chain carries TRBV7-3 and TRBJ2-2, with D possibly matching TRBD1 (6 bases). The CDR3 contains 14 residues. In germline, CDR1 is SGHTA, CDR2 FQGTGA. Trimming took off 5 bases at V and 5 bases at J, with 12 bases between the two ends. CDR3 sequence (DNA): TGTGCCAGCAGCCCGACAGGTCCGACCGGGGAGCTGTTTTTT. This codes for CASSPTGPTGELFF.

The CDR3 here is CASSPRAGGNGEQFF. For the CDR3, the DNA is TGTGCCAGCAGCCCCCGAGCGGGAGGGAACGGTGAGCAGTTCTTC. The rearrangement uses TRBV7-2 and TRBJ2-1; 10 bases match TRBD2. This CDR3 comprises 15 residues. The trim removed 5 bases at V and 9 bases at J, leaving 10 bases unmatched. In germline, CDR1 is SGHTA, CDR2 FQGNSA.

The CDR3 DNA reads TGTGCCAGCAGCTTAGGCGCAACAAACACTGAAGCTTTCTTT. This encodes CASSLGATNTEAFF. The chain is built from TRBV13 and TRBJ1-1; D not resolved. V was shortened by 0 bases and J by 2 bases, with 7 bases between the two germline ends. This CDR3 is 14 amino acids long. The V gene's germline CDR1 is PRHDT and CDR2 FYEKMQ (reference sequence).

The chain has TRBV7-9 and TRBJ2-3; maybe TRBD1 (6 bases). The CDR3 covers 14 residues. From germline, CDR1 is SEHNR and CDR2 FQNEAQ (reference sequence). Trimming shortened V by 6 bases and J by 4 bases, and 14 bases separated the two germline ends. CDR3 nucleotides: TGTGCCAGCAGTTCTACAGGGATCGCAGATACGCAGTATTTT. Translation gives CASSSTGIADTQYF.

The CDR3 sequence: CASSPNPFIYGYTF. CDR3 coding DNA: TGTGCCAGCAGTCCGAACCCTTTTATCTATGGCTACACCTTC. The rearrangement uses TRBV27 and TRBJ1-2; D uncertain. V shed 5 bases and J shed 4 bases, with 14 bases lying between them. Germline CDR1 and CDR2: MNHEY and SMNVEV (reference sequence). The CDR3 spans 14 residues.

The chain employs TRBV7-3 and TRBJ2-1; 9 nucleotides match TRBD2. The V gene end was trimmed by 1 base and the J gene end by 3 bases; junction bases not matched to a gene: 7. There are 17 residues in the CDR3. The germline gives CDR1 SGHTA, CDR2 FQGTGA. CDR3 nucleotides: TGTGCCAGCAGCTTAAATAGCGGGAGTTACGTCTACAATGAGCAGTTCTTC. This codes for CASSLNSGSYVYNEQFF.

The chain combines TRBV7-6 with TRBJ2-7; possibly TRBD1 or TRBD2 for D (5 bases each). This CDR3 is 14 amino acids long. Trimming took 1 base from V and 7 from J, leaving 14 bases between them. In germline, CDR1 is SGHVS, CDR2 FNYEAQ. CDR3 in amino acids: CASSLGGPTREQYF. The CDR3 region has the DNA TGTGCCAGCAGCTTAGGGGGACCCACTAGGGAGCAGTACTTC.

V gene TRBV30 combines with J gene TRBJ2-1; D is uncertain. Deletions cut 3 bases from V and 4 bases from J, with 7 bases between. This CDR3 has 12 residues. The germline V gene encodes CDR1 GTSNPN and CDR2 SVGIG (reference sequence). This CDR3 reads CAWSAVYNEQFF. CDR3 coding DNA: TGTGCCTGGAGCGCCGTTTACAATGAGCAGTTCTTC.

This chain uses TRBV15 with TRBJ2-7, with D uncertain. CDR1 and CDR2 (germline): LNHNV, YYDKDF (reference sequence). CDR3 length: 14 residues. Trimming took off 0 bases at V and 2 bases at J, with 8 bases between the two ends. CDR3 sequence (DNA): TGTGCCACCAGCAGAGAGCGGAACACCTACGAGCAGTACTTC. It translates to CATSRERNTYEQYF. Full variable domain (remainder filled in from reference TRBV15 and TRBJ2-7): DAMVIQNPRYQVTQFGKPVTLSCSQTLNHNVMYWYQQKSSQAPKLLFHYYDKDFNNEADTPDNFQSRRPNTSFCFLDIRSPGLGDTAMYLCATSRERNTYEQYFGPGTRLTVT.

This clone was observed a single time. The chain employs TRBV7-6 and TRBJ2-7; perhaps D is TRBD1 or TRBD2 (5 bases each). CDR1 SGHVS and CDR2 FNYEAQ come from the germline V gene. The CDR3 length is 13 residues. V gave up 5 bases and J gave up 3 bases, with 11 bases separating them. The DNA of the CDR3 is TGTGCCAGCAGCGTGGGACCGAACTACGAGCAGTACTTC. Translating it yields CASSVGPNYEQYF.

The chain has TRBV5-8 and TRBJ1-2, with 8 bases lining up with TRBD1. V lost 4 bases to trimming and J lost 7 bases; unmatched junction nucleotides: 9. Per the germline V gene, CDR1 is SGHTS and CDR2 is YDEGEE. This CDR3 region has 14 residues. The CDR3 DNA reads as TGTGCCAGCAGCCCCGGGGCAGGGGGCATTGGCTACACCTTC. Its protein is CASSPGAGGIGYTF.

The V and J genes are TRBV19 and TRBJ2-7; TRBD1 or TRBD2 may be the D gene (5 bases each). This CDR3 is built from 15 residues. The V end was cut by 1 base, the J end by 0 bases, with 10 bases between. CDR1 is LNHDA and CDR2 is SQIVND in the germline V gene (reference sequence). The CDR3 protein is CASSIGGYYSYEQYF. DNA for the CDR3: TGTGCCAGTAGTATAGGGGGGTATTACTCCTACGAGCAGTACTTC.

The J gene is TRBJ2-1, the V gene TRBV11-3; 9 bases are a match to TRBD2. The CDR3 is 15 residues long. The trim removed 5 bases at V and 8 bases at J, leaving 10 bases unmatched. Germline V CDR1 and CDR2: SGHNT, YENEEA. The CDR3 nucleotides read TGTGCCAGCAGCCCTGGACTAGCGTCCACCGATGAGCAGTTCTTC. It specifies CASSPGLASTDEQFF.

The rearrangement uses TRBV28 and TRBJ2-2; 7 nucleotides align to TRBD2. CDR1 and CDR2 (germline): MDHEN, SYDVKM. With V trimmed by 3 bases and J by 6 bases, 10 bases remained unmatched. The CDR3 contains 16 residues. The CDR3 DNA sequence: TGTGCCAGCAGTTTGGTGGCACCGGGAGGCCCCGGGGAGCTGTTTTTT. Translated: CASSLVAPGGPGELFF. The entire variable domain, with the rest obtained from reference TRBV28 and TRBJ2-2, is as follows: DVKVTQSSRYLVKRTGEKVFLECVQDMDHENMFWYRQDPGLGLRLIYFSYDVKMKEKGDIPEGYSVSREKKERFSLILESASTNQTSMYLCASSLVAPGGPGELFFGEGSRLTVL.

This clone was recorded a few times. The V and J genes are TRBV6-1 and TRBJ2-7, with D unclear. Looked up from germline, CDR1 is MNHNS and CDR2 is SASEGT. V gave up 0 bases and J gave up 4 bases, with 22 bases separating them. The CDR3 is 18 amino acids. In DNA form, the CDR3 reads TGTGCCAGCAGTGAAGCCTTGTGGCGAGCAAGGAAAGCTTACGAGCAGTACTTC. The encoded protein is CASSEALWRARKAYEQYF.

The chain recombines TRBV5-2 with TRBJ1-1; the D call of TRBD1 is as the table states it, not checked on the DNA. TRBV5-2 is a documented pseudogene. The CDR3 consists of 13 residues. The DNA of the CDR3 is TGTGCCAGCAGCATCAGTGTGAACACTGAAGCTTTCTTT. Translation gives CASSISVNTEAFF.

This clone was observed once. The rearrangement joins TRBV29-1 to TRBJ2-3; 11 nucleotides align to TRBD2. Germline trimming cut 6 bases from V and 2 bases from J; bases unmatched to any gene: 7. CDR1 is SQVTM, CDR2 ANQGSEA, per germline. CDR3 length equals 15 residues. For the CDR3, the DNA is TGCAGCGTAGTGGGACTAGCGGTTATCACAGATACGCAGTATTTT. Translating it yields CSVVGLAVITDTQYF.

In nucleotides, the CDR3 is TGTGCCAGCAGCTTGCTGAGGCGGGACACCTACGAGCAGTACTTC. Its translation is CASSLLRRDTYEQYF. The rearrangement joins TRBV7-3 to TRBJ2-7; the D gene could be TRBD1 or TRBD2 (6 bases each). CDR3 size: 15 residues. CDR1 SGHTA and CDR2 FQGTGA come from the germline V gene. V was clipped by 3 bases and J by 2 bases, with 14 bases between them.

The V call is TRBV27, the J call TRBJ1-5; no reliable D call. The CDR3 is made up of 14 amino acids. Germline V CDR1 and CDR2: MNHEY, SMNVEV (reference sequence). Trimming took 7 bases from V and 0 from J, leaving 10 bases between them. The CDR3 coding sequence is TGTGCCAGCACAACACTCTATAGCAATCAGCCCCAGCATTTT. Protein sequence: CASTTLYSNQPQHF.